The T cell receptor beta chain described here comes from a study of cytomegalovirus exposure and HLA in healthy donors. Some clones are missing from TCRdb's copy, which holds only in-frame ones; the method was immunoSEQ multiplex PCR. The sample has more than 100,000 clones; 85% to 90% are singletons. In the case of this clone: Its antigen is unknown.

Germline CDR1 LNHDA, CDR2 SQIVND (reference sequence). This CDR3 region has 16 residues. J lost 0 bases, V lost 5 bases, and 8 bases had no gene match. Whole-study results and caveats: For most TCR sequences rarity was the rule, although some public TCRs occurred in many donors. A list of about 160 TCR beta chains associated with cytomegalovirus was given.

The origin of this receptor is a young man in good health and CMV-seronegative. Sequences were obtained from PBMCs. V usage is TRBV19 and J usage is TRBJ2-7, with 9 bases aligning to TRBD2. In nucleotides, the CDR3 is TGTGCCAGTAGTCGACTAGCGGAACTTAACTCCTACGAGCAGTACTTC. Translation: CASSRLAELNSYEQYF.